Listed here are 6 T cell receptor beta chains from one sample, sequenced in a study of vaccination and CD4 T cells after COVID-19. No antigen has been assigned to these receptors. Regarding treatment: roughly 11-day PBMC culture with coronavirus spike peptide pools or control peptides (ViraFEST assay). The Oncomine TCR Beta short-read assay was applied to DNA of cultured CD4+ T cells. TCRdb analysed the PCR reads with MiXCR anew, one entry per CDR3 protein. The sample shows 7,000 to 10,000 distinct CDR3 sequences, 73% of them seen only once. Sequencing was performed on CD4+ T cells from blood, cultured in vitro. The receptor set was obtained from a human donor who had recovered from COVID-19.

The chain combines TRBV2 with TRBJ2-3, with D uncertain. CDR1 and CDR2 (germline): SNHLY, FYNNEI. V lost 4 bases and J lost 4, with 9 bases in between. This CDR3 has 13 residues. CDR3 bases: TGTGCCAGCAGTGTAGGCCTCCCAGATACGCAGTATTTT. Amino acids: CASSVGLPDTQYF.

This clonotype was counted only a few times. This chain uses TRBV15 with TRBJ2-2; D uncertain. From germline, CDR1 is LNHNV and CDR2 YYDKDF (reference sequence). The CDR3 length is 15 residues. Trimming pared 0 bases from V and 4 bases from J, leaving 9 bases between. CDR3: CATSREGRLTGELFF. In nucleotides, the CDR3 is TGTGCCACCAGCAGAGAGGGTAGGCTCACCGGGGAGCTGTTTTTT.

The chain has TRBV7-9 and TRBJ2-7; D assignment may be TRBD1 or TRBD2 (5 bases each). This CDR3 spans 15 amino acids. The V and J ends lost 5 bases and 0 bases respectively, with 14 bases between them. Germline values: CDR1 SEHNR, CDR2 FQNEAQ (reference sequence). The CDR3 spells CASSRLGDRSYEQYF. The CDR3 nucleotides read TGTGCCAGCAGCCGTCTCGGGGACCGCTCCTACGAGCAGTACTTC. Looking up the rest from reference TRBV7-9 and TRBJ2-7 gives the full variable domain: DTGVSQNPRHKITKRGQNVTFRCDPISEHNRLYWYRQTLGQGPEFLTYFQNEAQLEKSRLLSDRFSAERPKGSFSTLEIQRTEQGDSAMYLCASSRLGDRSYEQYFGPGTRLTVT.

The chain employs TRBV2 and TRBJ2-2, with D perhaps being TRBD1 or TRBD2 (7 bases each). Germline lookup yields CDR1 SNHLY and CDR2 FYNNEI. The CDR3 is made up of 16 amino acids. Trimming removed 4 bases from V and 4 bases from J, with 16 bases in between. CDR3 amino acids: CASSGQGLSTTGELFF. CDR3 nucleotide sequence: TGTGCCAGCAGTGGACAGGGACTATCGACCACCGGGGAGCTGTTTTTT.

The table lists this clonotype with a few counts. The chain uses TRBV2 and TRBJ2-7, with D possibly being TRBD2 (5 bases). The V gene's germline CDR1 is SNHLY and CDR2 FYNNEI. Trimming took 11 bases from V and 3 from J, leaving 14 bases between them. The CDR3 runs 12 residues. Written as DNA, the CDR3 is TGTGCCGCAAGGAGGCAGAGCTACGAGCAGTACTTC. The encoded protein is CAARRQSYEQYF.

This chain's CDR3 is CASRLGQGNSPLHF. CDR3 nucleotides: TGTGCCAGCAGATTGGGACAGGGGAATTCACCCCTCCACTTT. This chain connects TRBV6-1 to TRBJ1-6; TRBD1 matches at 10 bases. V lost 6 bases to trimming and J lost 7 bases; unmatched junction nucleotides: 3. Germline CDR1 MNHNS, CDR2 SASEGT. The CDR3 is made up of 14 amino acids.